The T cell receptor beta chain described here comes from a study of metastatic and nonmetastatic thyroid tumors. TCRdb reanalyzed the PCR reads via MiXCR. The sample lists around 45,000 clones, around 17% seen once, with approximately 20% in the top ten. This CDR3 spans 13 amino acids. The J segment lost 2 bases and the V segment lost 6 bases, leaving 3 bases of the junction unmatched. Germline values: CDR1 SQVTM, CDR2 ANQGSEA. Thyroid surgery took place with no prior treatment in any patient. In its sample, this clone was seen many times. This receptor was obtained from a female donor with papillary thyroid cancer or a benign thyroid nodule (not recorded which). Some clones in this sample may be carry-over from other donors' samples. This chain links TRBV29-1 with TRBJ2-1; 8 bases line up with TRBD1. Input material: blood. This CDR3 reads CSVGDRTYNEQFF. The CDR3, as DNA: TGCAGCGTGGGGGACAGGACCTACAATGAGCAGTTCTTC.